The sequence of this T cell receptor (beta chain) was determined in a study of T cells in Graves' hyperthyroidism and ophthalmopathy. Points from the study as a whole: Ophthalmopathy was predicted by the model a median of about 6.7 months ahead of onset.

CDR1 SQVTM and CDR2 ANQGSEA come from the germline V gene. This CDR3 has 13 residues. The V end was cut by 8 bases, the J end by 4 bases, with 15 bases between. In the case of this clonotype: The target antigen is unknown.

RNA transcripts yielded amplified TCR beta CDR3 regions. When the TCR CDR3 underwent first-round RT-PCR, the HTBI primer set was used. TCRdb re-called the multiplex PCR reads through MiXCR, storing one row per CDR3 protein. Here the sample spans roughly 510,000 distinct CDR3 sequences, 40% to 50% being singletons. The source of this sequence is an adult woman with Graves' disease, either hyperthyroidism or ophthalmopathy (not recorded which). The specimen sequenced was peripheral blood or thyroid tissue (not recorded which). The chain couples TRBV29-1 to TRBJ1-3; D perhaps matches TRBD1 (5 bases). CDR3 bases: TGCAGCATACGGGGCGAGATAGGAAACACCATATATTTT. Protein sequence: CSIRGEIGNTIYF.